A selection of T cell receptor beta chains follows, all from one sample in a study of response to subunit inactivated influenza vaccine. TCRdb fed the RT-PCR reads into MiXCR, producing one record per CDR3 protein. Of about 570,000 distinct CDR3 sequences detected, 11% appear once; the ten largest clones hold 8% to 13%. The sample also formed part of further work on T cells expressing NK-cell markers.

Sequences were derived from PBMCs from blood, sampled on the day of vaccination. These receptors came from a man between 45 and 60 years old who received an inactivated influenza vaccine. The CDR3 runs from the conserved cysteine through the conserved F or W. Each record gives: J gene, V gene, D gene, clone size, CDR3 DNA, CDR3 protein. A D gene is named only where the DNA matches it firmly. Rows give clone size only sometimes, using once, few, many, or a class for an expanded clone.

j_gene: TRBJ2-7
v_gene: TRBV2
d_gene: .
abundance: .
CDR3nt: TGTGCCAGCAGTGAAGCGGGACAGCAGTACTTC
CDR3aa: CASSEAGQQYF

j_gene: TRBJ2-1
v_gene: TRBV27
d_gene: TRBD2
abundance: .
CDR3nt: TGTGCCAGCAGTCTACAGGGGAAAACTAGCGGGAGGGCGTACAATGAGCAGTTCTTC
CDR3aa: CASSLQGKTSGRAYNEQFF

j_gene: TRBJ2-2
v_gene: TRBV6-1
d_gene: TRBD1
abundance: many
CDR3nt: TGTGCCAGCAGACGGACAGGGTCGGGCACCGGGGAGCTGTTTTTT
CDR3aa: CASRRTGSGTGELFF

j_gene: TRBJ2-7
v_gene: TRBV10-3
d_gene: .
abundance: many
CDR3nt: TGTGCCATCAGTGGGGGGCCCCCCTACGAGCAGTACTTC
CDR3aa: CAISGGPPYEQYF

j_gene: TRBJ1-1
v_gene: TRBV12-3/TRBV12-4
d_gene: .
abundance: few
CDR3nt: TGTGCCAGCAGTCCCGTCCGGAGGACTGAAGCTTTCTTT
CDR3aa: CASSPVRRTEAFF

j_gene: TRBJ2-3
v_gene: TRBV6-4
d_gene: TRBD2
abundance: .
CDR3nt: TGTGCCAGCAGAGGGACTAGCAACACAGATACGCAGTATTTT
CDR3aa: CASRGTSNTDTQYF

j_gene: TRBJ2-3
v_gene: TRBV5-1
d_gene: TRBD1
abundance: .
CDR3nt: TGCGCCAGCAGCTTGACCACAGGGGCAGATACGCAGTATTTT
CDR3aa: CASSLTTGADTQYF

j_gene: TRBJ1-1
v_gene: TRBV5-4
d_gene: TRBD1
abundance: few
CDR3nt: TGTGCCAGCCGCAAGATAGACAGGGATGAGGCTGAAGCTTTCTTT
CDR3aa: CASRKIDRDEAEAFF

j_gene: TRBJ1-2
v_gene: TRBV11-2
d_gene: .
abundance: few
CDR3nt: TGTGCCAGCAGCTCACCCTACCGGACAGCTCGAGCTAACTATGGCTACACCTTC
CDR3aa: CASSSPYRTARANYGYTF

j_gene: TRBJ1-1
v_gene: TRBV12-3/TRBV12-4
d_gene: .
abundance: few
CDR3nt: TGTGCCAGCAGATCCTGGGCTGAGAACACTGAAGCTTTCTTT
CDR3aa: CASRSWAENTEAFF

j_gene: TRBJ2-2
v_gene: TRBV6-2/TRBV6-3
d_gene: TRBD1
abundance: .
CDR3nt: TGTGCCAGCAGTTACTCGGGACAGGGTTCAATGAGGTGGCTGTTTTTT
CDR3aa: CASSYSGQGSMRWLFF

j_gene: TRBJ2-7
v_gene: TRBV29-1
d_gene: TRBD1
abundance: .
CDR3nt: TGCAGCGTTTCTACAGGGGCCATATACGAGCAGTACTTC
CDR3aa: CSVSTGAIYEQYF

j_gene: TRBJ2-1
v_gene: TRBV4-2
d_gene: TRBD1
abundance: .
CDR3nt: TGTGCCAGCAGCCAACGGACAGGGGATTTGTATGAGCAGTTCTTC
CDR3aa: CASSQRTGDLYEQFF

j_gene: TRBJ2-2
v_gene: TRBV2
d_gene: .
abundance: few
CDR3nt: TGTGCCAGCAACCAGTTGGGGGGGGGCGACACCGGGGAGCTGTTTTTT
CDR3aa: CASNQLGGGDTGELFF

j_gene: TRBJ2-1
v_gene: TRBV27
d_gene: TRBD2
abundance: few
CDR3nt: TGTGCCAGCAGACCCATGGTGGCTAGCGGGTGGAATGAGCAGTTCTTC
CDR3aa: CASRPMVASGWNEQFF

j_gene: TRBJ1-1
v_gene: TRBV6-1
d_gene: .
abundance: few
CDR3nt: TGTGCCAGCAGTCGACCAGGGCTCACTGAAGCTTTCTTT
CDR3aa: CASSRPGLTEAFF

j_gene: TRBJ2-1
v_gene: TRBV2
d_gene: .
abundance: many
CDR3nt: TGTGCCAGCAGGCCGGGACCTTACAATGAGCAGTTCTTC
CDR3aa: CASRPGPYNEQFF

j_gene: TRBJ2-1
v_gene: TRBV6-5
d_gene: TRBD2
abundance: few
CDR3nt: TGTGCCAGCAGTTCCGGGACTAGCCGGGGCAATGAGCAGTTCTTC
CDR3aa: CASSSGTSRGNEQFF

j_gene: TRBJ1-1
v_gene: TRBV2
d_gene: .
abundance: few
CDR3nt: TGTGCCAGCAGTGGAGATGCAGGAGAAGCTTTCTTT
CDR3aa: CASSGDAGEAFF

j_gene: TRBJ2-2
v_gene: TRBV24-1
d_gene: TRBD1
abundance: few
CDR3nt: TGTGCCACCAGTGGCCCCGGGACAGGGGACACCGGGGAGCTGTTTTTT
CDR3aa: CATSGPGTGDTGELFF

j_gene: TRBJ2-7
v_gene: TRBV20-1
d_gene: TRBD1
abundance: few
CDR3nt: TGCAGTGCACCCGGGACAGGGGGAAAATACGAGCAGTACTTC
CDR3aa: CSAPGTGGKYEQYF

j_gene: TRBJ1-5
v_gene: TRBV3-1
d_gene: TRBD1
abundance: few
CDR3nt: TGTGCCAGCAGCTCCGGGACAGGGTACAATCAGCCCCAGCATTTT
CDR3aa: CASSSGTGYNQPQHF

j_gene: TRBJ2-1
v_gene: TRBV7-2
d_gene: .
abundance: few
CDR3nt: TGTGCCAGCAGCCCCGACAACTCCTACAATGAGCAGTTCTTC
CDR3aa: CASSPDNSYNEQFF

j_gene: TRBJ2-1
v_gene: TRBV28
d_gene: .
abundance: .
CDR3nt: TGTGCCAGCAGTTTAAACCCTCTAGCGCCCGGACTCAATGAGCAGTTCTTC
CDR3aa: CASSLNPLAPGLNEQFF

j_gene: TRBJ2-3
v_gene: TRBV9
d_gene: .
abundance: few
CDR3nt: TGTGCCAGCAGCGTTACGCTAAGCACAGATACGCAGTATTTT
CDR3aa: CASSVTLSTDTQYF

j_gene: TRBJ1-1
v_gene: TRBV5-1
d_gene: .
abundance: many
CDR3nt: TGCGCCAGCAGCGCTTCCTTGACGCCGGGAAACACTGAAGCTTTCTTT
CDR3aa: CASSASLTPGNTEAFF

j_gene: TRBJ1-6
v_gene: TRBV9
d_gene: TRBD1
abundance: .
CDR3nt: TGTGCCAGCAGCCTTGGGACAGGGGTTAATTCACCCCTCCACTTT
CDR3aa: CASSLGTGVNSPLHF

j_gene: TRBJ2-1
v_gene: TRBV28
d_gene: TRBD2
abundance: many
CDR3nt: TGTGCCAGCAGTTTAGTTAGCGGGGGGGGGTACAATGAGCAGTTCTTC
CDR3aa: CASSLVSGGGYNEQFF

j_gene: TRBJ2-3
v_gene: TRBV20-1
d_gene: TRBD2
abundance: few
CDR3nt: TGCAGTGCTAGACTAGCGGGAAACACAGATACGCAGTATTTT
CDR3aa: CSARLAGNTDTQYF

j_gene: TRBJ2-1
v_gene: TRBV3-1
d_gene: .
abundance: few
CDR3nt: TGTGCCAGCAGCCAGGCAGGTGAAACTACCTACAATGAGCAGTTCTTC
CDR3aa: CASSQAGETTYNEQFF